The 18 T cell receptor beta chains presented below share a single source sample, sequenced in a study of shared clonotypes between healthy human individuals (dated by TCRdb to between 2020 and 2021). The library was obtained by the immunoSEQ multiplex PCR assay. TCRdb re-hosts the immuneACCESS table, in-frame sequences only. Its copies lack some clones; in the studies checked, an unresolved V gene accounts for under half of them, and the cause for the rest is not known. The sample table shows some 1 million clones, and approximately 76% are seen once. Of the sample, approximately 1.5% falls within the top ten clones. Sequencing was done on a sample of memory CD4+ T cells sorted from blood. The sample's cell subset or site label is to be understood as: CD45RA-negative fraction. The receptors stem from a man in his late teens or twenties in good health.

Comments on this clone: Other DNA sequences in this sample translate to the same CDR3. The chain recombines TRBV6-6 with TRBJ1-1, with TRBD1 as a possible D gene (5 bases). Trimming left V 4 bases short and J 5 bases short, with 8 bases between. The CDR3 is made up of 12 amino acids. The germline V gene has CDR1 MNHNY and CDR2 SVGAGI (reference sequence). This chain's CDR3 is CASSFRGTEAFF. The CDR3 nucleotides read TGTGCCAGCAGTTTCCGGGGGACTGAAGCTTTCTTT.

The CDR3 loop reads CASSAAGQGYEQYF. For the CDR3, the DNA is TGTGCCAGCAGCGCAGCGGGACAGGGTTACGAGCAGTACTTC. The J gene is TRBJ2-7, the V gene TRBV6-1, with 9 bases lining up with TRBD1. In germline, CDR1 is MNHNS, CDR2 SASEGT. The V segment lost 6 bases and the J segment 4 bases; nucleotides outside the gene matches: 7. The CDR3 consists of 14 residues.

This clone was found a few times. This rearrangement joins TRBV6-1 to TRBJ1-4, with D maybe TRBD1 (5 bases). The CDR3 contains 17 residues. Per germline, CDR1 MNHNS and CDR2 SASEGT. The V and J ends lost 0 bases and 0 bases respectively, with 11 bases between them. CDR3 in DNA: TGTGCCAGCAGTGAAGCGGGACCAGGGTCAACTAATGAAAAACTGTTTTTT. It translates to CASSEAGPGSTNEKLFF.

The J gene is TRBJ1-2, the V gene TRBV27; a weak D match, TRBD1 (5 bases). This CDR3 has 14 amino acids. In germline, CDR1 is MNHEY, CDR2 SMNVEV (reference sequence). Deletions cut 3 bases from V and 4 bases from J, with 12 bases between. CDR3 protein: CASSFGSGSYGYTF. The CDR3 nucleotides read TGTGCCAGCAGTTTTGGCTCAGGGTCCTATGGCTACACCTTC.

This chain connects TRBV5-5 to TRBJ2-3, with 15 bases identical to TRBD2. Losses at the gene ends were 4 bases for V and 4 bases for J; bases not matched to a gene: 10. Per germline, CDR1 SGHKS and CDR2 YYEKEE (reference sequence). The CDR3 sequence is 18 residues long. The CDR3 nucleotides are TGTGCCAGCAGCCCGAGGACTAGCGGGGGGGCGTTCGCAGATACGCAGTATTTT. Translating it yields CASSPRTSGGAFADTQYF.

This clone was recorded many times. The chain links TRBV19 to TRBJ2-5; perhaps D is TRBD1 or TRBD2 (6 bases each). Germline V gene lookup returns CDR1 LNHDA and CDR2 SQIVND (reference sequence). The CDR3 runs to 14 residues. V was pared by 5 bases and J by 4 bases, with 14 bases between. The CDR3, as DNA: TGTGCCAGTAGTGCCGGGGGCGGAGGAGAGACCCAGTACTTC. Its protein is CASSAGGGGETQYF.

In this sample, this clone turned up a few times. This sequence joins TRBV6-1 and TRBJ1-2; D gene unclear. This CDR3 spans 13 amino acids. V was trimmed by 8 bases and J by 7 bases, leaving 17 bases between them. The germline CDR1 and CDR2 sequences are MNHNS and SASEGT. CDR3 DNA sequence: TGTGCCAGCGACGACGGGCTGGGCTTTGGCTACACCTTC. Encoded protein: CASDDGLGFGYTF.

This clone has a handful of counts. A much larger clone differs from this one at a single base, so this may be a read error. The chain combines TRBV2 with TRBJ1-2; D ambiguous. V lost 1 base, J lost 2 bases, and 2 bases lay in between. The CDR3 totals 12 residues. Looked up from germline, CDR1 is SNHLY and CDR2 is FYNNEI. CDR3 DNA sequence: TGTGCCAGCAGTGAAGTGAACTATGGCTACACCTTC. Its protein product is CASSEVNYGYTF.

Points on this clone: Other DNA sequences in the sample encode the same CDR3. This chain links TRBV5-1 with TRBJ1-1; no firm D call. The germline CDR1 and CDR2 sequences are SGHRS and YFSETQ. Deletions cut 0 bases from V and 0 bases from J, with 6 bases between. The CDR3 loop spans 14 amino acids. The DNA for the CDR3 is TGCGCCAGCAGCTTGGTAGCCATGAACACTGAAGCTTTCTTT. Encoded protein: CASSLVAMNTEAFF.

The J gene is TRBJ1-2, the V gene TRBV27; 12 bases agree with TRBD1. The CDR3 spans 15 residues. Trimming cost V 3 bases and J 2 bases; bases outside gene matches: 1. Germline loops: CDR1 MNHEY, CDR2 SMNVEV (reference sequence). CDR3 nucleotide sequence: TGTGCCAGCAGTTTTGGGACAGGGGGCAACTATGGCTACACCTTC. Translation gives CASSFGTGGNYGYTF.

The chain couples TRBV27 to TRBJ1-2, with 9 positions matching TRBD1. The CDR3 runs 15 residues. From germline, CDR1 is MNHEY and CDR2 SMNVEV (reference sequence). V lost 5 bases, J lost 3 bases, and 7 bases stayed unmatched. The DNA for the CDR3 is TGTGCCAGCAGTCCTACAGGGGGCGTACACTATGGCTACACCTTC. Translated, it gives CASSPTGGVHYGYTF.

The rearrangement links TRBV30 to TRBJ2-7, with D unclear. V was trimmed by 1 base and J by 5 bases, leaving 12 bases between them. This CDR3 has 13 residues. Germline V gene data show CDR1 as GTSNPN and CDR2 as SVGIG (reference sequence). The DNA of the CDR3 is TGTGCCTGGAGTGCCCTTGGTCCCCACGAGCAGTACTTC. Translating it yields CAWSALGPHEQYF.

The gene calls are TRBV5-4 and TRBJ2-4; D is possibly TRBD1 (5 bases). Germline assignment: CDR1 SGHNT and CDR2 YYREEE (reference sequence). Trimming left V 2 bases short and J 2 bases short, with 11 bases between. This CDR3 spans 15 amino acids. The CDR3 bases are TGTGCCAGCAGCTTAACTTACAGGCCCAAAAACATTCAGTACTTC. It is translated as CASSLTYRPKNIQYF. Looking up the rest from reference TRBV5-4 and TRBJ2-4 gives the full variable domain: ETGVTQSPTHLIKTRGQQVTLRCSSQSGHNTVSWYQQALGQGPQFIFQYYREEENGRGNFPPRFSGLQFPNYSSELNVNALELDDSALYLCASSLTYRPKNIQYFGAGTRLSVL.

The V and J genes are TRBV28 and TRBJ1-6; tentative D call: TRBD1 (5 bases). The CDR3 runs to 15 residues. V was shortened by 4 bases and J by 2 bases, with 9 bases between the two germline ends. Germline CDR1 is MDHEN and CDR2 is SYDVKM. Here the CDR3 DNA reads TGTGCCAGCAGTTCCAGGGTGGCCTATAATTCACCCCTCCACTTT. This translates into CASSSRVAYNSPLHF.

The V call is TRBV7-2, the J call TRBJ1-1, with 11 bases matching TRBD1. Germline-derived CDR1 and CDR2 are SGHTA and FQGNSA. The CDR3 loop spans 16 amino acids. V lost 1 base, J lost 4 bases, and 5 bases stayed unmatched. The CDR3 region has the DNA TGTGCCAGCAGCTTAGACCCCGGGACAGGGGGCACTGAAGCTTTCTTT. This codes for CASSLDPGTGGTEAFF.

At least ten counts were recorded for this clone. V gene TRBV4-3 combines with J gene TRBJ1-1, with 10 bases lining up with TRBD1. The CDR3 totals 15 residues. CDR1 and CDR2 (germline): LGHNA, YSLEER. J lost 4 bases, V lost 4 bases, and 6 bases had no gene match. The CDR3 DNA sequence: TGCGCCAGCAGCCGGGGGACAGGGGTTTCCACTGAAGCTTTCTTT. Its protein product is CASSRGTGVSTEAFF.

V and J are TRBV5-1 and TRBJ2-7, with D possibly matching TRBD1 (6 bases). Germline lookup yields CDR1 SGHRS and CDR2 YFSETQ. CDR3 length: 16 residues. Deletions cut 3 bases from V and 1 base from J, with 17 bases between. CDR3 residues: CASSSQPTGGSYEQYF. The CDR3 nucleotides are TGCGCCAGCAGCTCTCAGCCGACAGGTGGTTCCTACGAGCAGTACTTC. Using reference TRBV5-1 and TRBJ2-7 for the parts outside the CDR3, the full variable domain is KAGVTQTPRYLIKTRGQQVTLSCSPISGHRSVSWYQQTPGQGLQFLFEYFSETQRNKGNFPGRFSGRQFSNSRSEMNVSTLELGDSALYLCASSSQPTGGSYEQYFGPGTRLTVT.

The V and J genes are TRBV9 and TRBJ2-7, with a weak D call TRBD2 (6 bases). The CDR3 is 13 residues long. V was clipped by 4 bases and J by 4 bases, with 12 bases between them. Germline V lookup: CDR1 SGDLS, CDR2 YYNGEE. Here the CDR3 reads CASSPGVAYEQYF. CDR3 nucleotide sequence: TGTGCCAGCAGCCCGGGAGTGGCGTACGAGCAGTACTTC. The full variable domain, completed using reference TRBV9 and TRBJ2-7, is DSGVTQTPKHLITATGQRVTLRCSPRSGDLSVYWYQQSLDQGLQFLIQYYNGEERAKGNILERFSAQQFPDLHSELNLSSLELGDSALYFCASSPGVAYEQYFGPGTRLTVT.